This T cell receptor (beta chain) is from a study of T-cell reconstitution after alpha-beta-depleted transplantation in children. The study, taken as a whole, reports: There were some patients whose high TCRbeta diversity at day 60 came from surviving recipient T cells and thymic progenitors. Newly produced T cells mostly accounted for T-cell counts and diversity one year post-transplant. Several hundred graft clones that had expanded were reportedly the source of alpha-beta T cells about two months after transplant.

This sample's TCRbeta library carried unique molecular identifier barcodes. Each CDR3 protein gets one entry after TCRdb re-called the PCR reads with MiXCR. The sample has 250,000 to 300,000 distinct CDR3 sequences, 9.5% to 13% seen once. V trimming: 5 bases; J trimming: 4 bases; junction bases outside the gene matches: 11. The CDR3 spans 16 residues. Per germline, CDR1 MDHEN and CDR2 SYDVKM. Note on this clonotype: The antigen is unknown.

The sequenced sample was PBMCs, obtained before TCRalphabeta/CD19-depleted stem cell transplant. This sequence originates from a boy younger than two with acute myeloid leukemia, due to receive a stem cell transplant. The chain recombines TRBV28 with TRBJ2-1; 7 bases fit TRBD1. The chain's CDR3 is CASSLPDREIYNEQFF. CDR3 coding DNA: TGTGCCAGCAGTCTCCCAGACAGGGAGATATACAATGAGCAGTTCTTC.